This TCR beta chain was captured by sequencing in a study of control samples from healthy donors and cancer patients. Some clones are missing from TCRdb's copy, which holds only in-frame ones; the method was immunoSEQ multiplex PCR. The sample has around 150,000 clones, around nine tenths seen once; the top ten hold approximately 1.7%. The CDR3 is 13 residues long. V was clipped by 2 bases and J by 0 bases, with 2 bases between them. Germline V lookup: CDR1 KGHSH, CDR2 LQKENI. The sequence was obtained from a man between 18 and 35 years old in good health. The sample consisted of blood. This chain links TRBV18 with TRBJ2-4; D remains ambiguous. The CDR3 loop is CASSPAAKNIQYF. For the CDR3, the DNA is TGTGCCAGCTCACCAGCAGCCAAAAACATTCAGTACTTC.